The 4 T cell receptor beta chains presented below share a single source sample, sequenced in a study of blood T cell repertoires in COVID-19 (dated by TCRdb to the early 2020s). Libraries were built with the immunoSEQ multiplex PCR assay. The table was pulled from immuneACCESS by TCRdb, which kept in-frame rearrangements only. Such tables lose some clones; where checked, under half of the loss comes from unresolved V genes, and the rest has no known cause. The sample data list about 46,000 clones, and about 90% of these were observed just once. In total, the top ten clones hold about 16% of the sample. The sample consisted of peripheral blood. The receptors here all came from a human donor in a cohort sampled during active COVID-19.

This rearrangement joins TRBV6-4 to TRBJ2-4; perhaps TRBD1 as D (5 bases). The V end was cut by 7 bases, the J end by 7 bases, with 14 bases between. There are 13 residues in the CDR3. From germline, CDR1 is MRHNA and CDR2 SNTAGT. DNA for the CDR3: TGTGCCAGCATAATCCGAAAGGGGAACATTCAGTACTTC. This translates into CASIIRKGNIQYF.

The chain employs TRBV11-3 and TRBJ2-7; a possible D gene is TRBD1 (5 bases). CDR1 and CDR2 (germline): SGHNT, YENEEA. V was trimmed by 6 bases and J by 5 bases, leaving 11 bases between them. The CDR3 spans 12 residues. The CDR3 is CASSQGFDEQYF. The CDR3, as DNA: TGTGCCAGCAGTCAGGGATTTGACGAGCAGTACTTC.

This clone was picked up one time. The chain uses TRBV5-1 and TRBJ1-3; D is ambiguous. Germline V gene data show CDR1 as SGHRS and CDR2 as YFSETQ. The CDR3 contains 14 residues. The V and J ends lost 1 base and 0 bases respectively, with 5 bases between them. Here the CDR3 DNA reads TGCGCCAGCAGCTTGTCTAGCTCTGGAAACACCATATATTTT. Its translation is CASSLSSSGNTIYF. Full variable domain (remainder filled in from reference TRBV5-1 and TRBJ1-3): KAGVTQTPRYLIKTRGQQVTLSCSPISGHRSVSWYQQTPGQGLQFLFEYFSETQRNKGNFPGRFSGRQFSNSRSEMNVSTLELGDSALYLCASSLSSSGNTIYFGEGSWLTVV.

The CDR3: CASSYSTGAGHYYEQYF. The CDR3 DNA follows: TGTGCCAGCAGTTACTCGACCGGCGCGGGGCATTACTACGAGCAGTACTTC. V and J are TRBV6-2 or TRBV6-3 and TRBJ2-7; perhaps TRBD2 as D (6 bases). Germline CDR1 reads MNHEY; CDR2 reads SVGEGT. The CDR3 sequence is 17 residues long. V lost 0 bases to trimming and J lost 3 bases, with 18 bases between them.